Below, 18 T cell receptor beta chains from the same sample are listed, as sequenced in a study of blood T cells in healthy people across ages. Next came a second PCR, run for about 7 to 12 cycles, which used a sample-barcoded 5' primer along with a J-beta primer mix. Using its own MiXCR run on the 5' RACE reads, TCRdb lists one record per CDR3 protein. Of around 600,000 distinct CDR3 sequences in the sample, roughly 48% were seen once. The sample comprised blood. These receptors all stem from an elderly man in good health.

This clonotype appeared many times. This chain uses TRBV6-6 with TRBJ1-5, with 9 nucleotides matching TRBD1. J gave up 1 base and V 2 bases, and 0 bases lay outside the gene matches. This CDR3 region has 15 residues. Germline assignment: CDR1 MNHNY and CDR2 SVGAGI (reference sequence). CDR3 DNA sequence: TGTGCCAGCAGTTACGGACAGGGGAGCAATCAGCCCCAGCATTTT. This sequence encodes CASSYGQGSNQPQHF.

This chain connects TRBV15 to TRBJ2-5; possible D gene TRBD2, 6 bases. Deletions cut 0 bases from V and 5 bases from J, with 13 bases between. Germline loops: CDR1 LNHNV, CDR2 YYDKDF (reference sequence). The CDR3 has 15 amino acids. The CDR3 is CATSRDRRGSETQYF. The CDR3 nucleotides are TGTGCCACCAGCAGAGATCGGCGGGGATCGGAGACCCAGTACTTC.

This clonotype was counted a single time. The chain employs TRBV21-1 and TRBJ2-7; TRBD1, the table's D call, lacks a check against the DNA. TRBV21-1 is listed as a pseudogene. This CDR3 region has 20 residues. CDR3 sequence: CASSKAPPGTGPEWGYEQYF. CDR3 in DNA: TGTGCCAGCAGCAAAGCTCCCCCCGGGACAGGCCCCGAATGGGGATACGAGCAGTACTTC.

V gene TRBV7-9 combines with J gene TRBJ1-4, with D unclear. V lost 2 bases, J lost 8 bases, and 6 bases lay in between. CDR3 size: 12 residues. Germline V lookup: CDR1 SEHNR, CDR2 FQNEAQ (reference sequence). The CDR3 DNA follows: TGTGCCAGCAGCTTACTTACCGAAAAACTGTTTTTT. It encodes CASSLLTEKLFF.

This clonotype has just a few counts. V gene TRBV28 combines with J gene TRBJ2-3, with 7 bases matching TRBD2. The V and J ends lost 5 bases and 9 bases, in that order; junction bases with no gene match: 5. Germline lookup yields CDR1 MDHEN and CDR2 SYDVKM. The CDR3 contains 12 residues. DNA for the CDR3: TGTGCCAGCAGTCCCCCAGCGGGAACGCAGTATTTT. The encoded protein is CASSPPAGTQYF. The full variable domain, rest sourced from reference TRBV28 and TRBJ2-3, is DVKVTQSSRYLVKRTGEKVFLECVQDMDHENMFWYRQDPGLGLRLIYFSYDVKMKEKGDIPEGYSVSREKKERFSLILESASTNQTSMYLCASSPPAGTQYFGPGTRLTVL.

This clonotype has only a few counts. The V call is TRBV6-5, the J call TRBJ1-6, with no clear D. This CDR3 comprises 12 residues. V was cut by 6 bases and J by 5 bases, with 5 bases left in between. In germline, CDR1 is MNHEY, CDR2 SVGAGI. In DNA, the CDR3 is TGTGCCAGCAGGGGTGATAATTCACCCCTCCACTTT. Translation gives CASRGDNSPLHF.

V is TRBV28 and J is TRBJ2-5, with 7 bases fitting TRBD1. Germline-derived CDR1 and CDR2 are MDHEN and SYDVKM. This CDR3 comprises 14 residues. Trimming cost V 6 bases and J 4 bases; bases outside gene matches: 8. The CDR3 is CASRPQGKGETQYF. Written as DNA, the CDR3 is TGTGCCAGCAGACCACAGGGGAAGGGAGAGACCCAGTACTTC.

V is TRBV29-1 and J is TRBJ2-1; D assignment may be TRBD1 or TRBD2 (6 bases each). Trimming left V 7 bases short and J 1 base short, with 11 bases between. This CDR3 is 13 amino acids long. CDR1 SQVTM and CDR2 ANQGSEA come from the germline V gene. CDR3 region: CSDRRGSYNEQFF. CDR3 nucleotides: TGCAGCGACAGGAGGGGGTCCTACAATGAGCAGTTCTTC.

This chain links TRBV12-3 or TRBV12-4 with TRBJ1-5; unclear D gene. The V gene lost 2 bases and the J gene lost 7 bases, with 6 bases spanning the gap. The CDR3 sequence is 12 residues long. The CDR3 sequence is CASSLRAQPQHF. CDR3 nucleotide sequence: TGTGCCAGCAGTTTAAGGGCCCAGCCCCAGCATTTT.

This chain connects TRBV14 to TRBJ2-2; D is ambiguous. Germline V gene lookup returns CDR1 SGHDN and CDR2 FVKESK. V lost 2 bases to trimming and J lost 8 bases, with 9 bases between them. The CDR3 runs 13 residues. The CDR3 here is CASSQYTEGELFF. The CDR3 coding sequence is TGTGCCAGCAGCCAATACACGGAGGGGGAGCTGTTTTTT.

The rearrangement links TRBV4-2 to TRBJ2-7, with D perhaps matching TRBD2 (5 bases). Germline V CDR1 and CDR2: LGHNA, YNFKEQ. CDR3 length: 16 amino acids. The germline V and J ends were trimmed by 1 base and 2 bases, with 15 bases remaining between them. The CDR3 loop is CASSQAPSGPPYEQYF. Written as DNA, the CDR3 is TGTGCCAGCAGCCAAGCCCCCAGCGGCCCCCCCTACGAGCAGTACTTC.

The CDR3: CASSNSGAETQYF. CDR3 bases: TGTGCCAGCAGCAATAGCGGGGCAGAGACCCAGTACTTC. The chain is built from TRBV12-3 or TRBV12-4 and TRBJ2-5; 8 bases agree with TRBD2. This CDR3 spans 13 amino acids. V lost 6 bases, J lost 4 bases, and 4 bases stayed unmatched.

The genes are TRBV4-3 and TRBJ1-4; 8 nucleotides agree with TRBD1. V dropped 0 bases and J dropped 10; count of bases not matched to a gene: 7. Germline-derived CDR1 and CDR2 are LGHNA and YSLEER. This CDR3 spans 15 amino acids. CDR3 sequence: CASSQEGTGFGKLFF. CDR3 DNA: TGCGCCAGCAGCCAAGAGGGGACAGGTTTTGGAAAACTGTTTTTT.

The chain joins TRBV4-3 to TRBJ1-1, with unresolved D. The ends were cut back, 4 bases at V and 2 bases at J, with 17 bases in the middle. CDR1 LGHNA and CDR2 YSLEER come from the germline V gene. The CDR3 totals 16 residues. The CDR3, as DNA: TGCGCCAGCAGCCGAAACATCGGACGGCAAAACACTGAAGCTTTCTTT. Its translation is CASSRNIGRQNTEAFF.

Points on this clonotype: Possible read error: a much larger clone is one base away. The rearrangement uses TRBV6-6 and TRBJ2-2, with D unclear. Germline V gene lookup returns CDR1 MNHNY and CDR2 SVGAGI (reference sequence). CDR3 size: 16 residues. The ends were cut back, 4 bases at V and 3 bases at J, with 15 bases in the middle. The CDR3 region is CASSFIGPRDTGELFF. In nucleotides, the CDR3 is TGTGCCAGCAGTTTCATAGGCCCCCGGGACACCGGGGAGCTGTTTTTT.

This clonotype was counted ten times or more. A read error is possible here, since a much larger clone lies one base away. This chain connects TRBV29-1 to TRBJ2-5; D unresolved. The V end was cut by 3 bases, the J end by 11 bases, with 10 bases between. The length of the CDR3 is 10 residues. The germline V gene encodes CDR1 SQVTM and CDR2 ANQGSEA. The chain's CDR3 is CSVDAAEQYF. CDR3 bases: TGCAGCGTTGACGCGGCTGAGCAGTACTTC.

This chain joins TRBV7-9 and TRBJ2-7, with D unclear. The J call may be wrong; the DNA end is better matched by TRBJ2-5. The CDR3 runs to 13 residues. Germline lookup yields CDR1 SEHNR and CDR2 FQNEAQ (reference sequence). The CDR3 sequence is CASSLRQRETQYF. DNA of the CDR3: TGTGCCAGCAGCTTAAGGCAGCGAGAGACCCAGTACTTC.

Comment on this clonotype: One junction end disagrees with the germline gene, perhaps due to a read error. The chain employs TRBV7-2 and TRBJ2-1, with D hard to call. Germline V gene sequence: CDR1 SGHTA, CDR2 FQGNSA. CDR3 length equals 14 residues. CDR3 nucleotide sequence: TGTGCCAGTAGCTTAGAGTTCGCAGACAATGAGCAGTTCTTC. It encodes CASSLEFADNEQFF.